Sequencing of this T cell receptor (beta chain) was carried out in a study of blood T cells in healthy people across ages. The study's findings and limits: Older age went with lower TCR beta diversity per million T cells, in a roughly linear way. Higher naive T cell percentage went strongly together with higher TCR beta diversity.

In each sample, at least 6.5 million PBMCs were isolated. The V gene's germline CDR1 is SQVTM and CDR2 ANQGSEA. Trimming at V came to 6 bases and at J to 4 bases, leaving 8 bases not matched to a gene. The CDR3 totals 14 residues. The authors ran a second PCR of about 7 to 11 cycles using a sample-barcoded 5' primer and a J-beta primer mix. TCRdb ran MiXCR on the 5' RACE reads and lists one entry per CDR3 protein. The table has more than 800,000 distinct CDR3 sequences, 40% to 45% seen once. A word on this clonotype: Its antigen is currently unknown.

The gene calls are TRBV29-1 and TRBJ2-7; the match to TRBD2 covers 11 bases. The sequencing input was blood. The TCR sequence derives from a woman in her fifties or sixties in good health. This CDR3 is CSVTTSGSNYEQYF. The CDR3 nucleotides read TGCAGCGTAACCACTAGCGGGAGTAATTACGAGCAGTACTTC.